This paragraph covers one T cell receptor beta chain sequence. cDNA libraries for TRB were generated by 5' RACE incorporating UMI labels. Using the 5' RACE reads, TCRdb records one entry per CDR3 protein without DNA. This table lists some 130,000 distinct CDR3 sequences. Those CD8+ T cells considered naive were CD45RO-CCR7+CD27+CD95-. The sample comes from a study of CXCR3-negative and CXCR3-positive naive CD8 T cells. The receptor's source is a human donor in good health. Some clones in this sample may be carry-over from other donors' samples. The sequenced sample was naive CXCR3- CD8+ T cells from blood. As to subset: CD45RO-CCR7+CD27+CD95- naive CD8+ T cells lacking CXCR3 (TNR3-).

CDR3 sequence: CASSSLPLAGSASTDTQYF. V and J are TRBV7-2 and TRBJ2-3; the D call from TCRdb, TRBD2, cannot be confirmed without DNA. From germline, CDR1 is SGHTA and CDR2 FQGNSA. The CDR3 runs 19 residues.